The TCR beta chain described here comes from a study of OX40 agonist ivuxolimab in advanced cancers. Per germline, CDR1 MGHRA and CDR2 YSYEKL. The CDR3 extends over 19 amino acids. V shed 0 bases and J 5 bases; nucleotides not matched to a gene: 16. With respect to this clone: Its cognate antigen is unknown.

The study's findings and limits: Fewer expanded clones were found on average in CD4+ than in CD8+ T cells.

Here immunoSEQ multiplex PCR was the method, and the copy in TCRdb shows in-frame clones only, minus some. The table includes 100,000 or so clones, roughly nine tenths detected once. This specimen was CD4+ or CD8+ T cells sorted from blood, taken in a trial of the OX40 agonist ivuxolimab. The source is an adult with an advanced solid tumor such as melanoma, head and neck, liver or kidney cancer. The chain joins TRBV4-1 to TRBJ2-5, with 9 nucleotides matching TRBD2. The CDR3 loop reads CASSQDPELAGPLSETQYF. CDR3 DNA: TGCGCCAGCAGCCAAGATCCCGAGCTAGCGGGGCCCCTCTCGGAGACCCAGTACTTC.